What follows describes a single TCR beta chain. Its specificity is unknown. With a J-beta primer mix and a sample-barcoded 5' primer, a second PCR ran about 7 to 12 cycles. Each cDNA molecule, via a template-switch adaptor with 12 random nucleotides, was tagged. Each CDR3 protein gets one entry after TCRdb re-called the 5' RACE reads with MiXCR. The sample holds approximately 1,700,000 distinct CDR3 sequences, 30% to 40% seen once. Per sample, extraction of total RNA gave at least 5 micrograms in every case. This sample is part of a study of blood T cells in healthy people across ages. Whole-study findings and limits: Observed TCR beta diversity per million T cells went down as age went up. This fall followed a roughly linear course with age. The long-lived group displayed more naive CD4+ cells, plus higher diversity, than the aged donors did.

This CDR3 is built from 15 residues. J gave up 5 bases and V 3 bases, and 9 bases lay outside the gene matches. The chain is built from TRBV12-3 or TRBV12-4 and TRBJ2-5; TRBD2 matches at 7 bases. This clonotype was sampled from a human donor in good health. The sequenced material came from blood. The CDR3 coding sequence is TGTGCCAGCAGTTTGCTGTCTGGGGGGGTCGAGACCCAGTACTTC. This encodes CASSLLSGGVETQYF.